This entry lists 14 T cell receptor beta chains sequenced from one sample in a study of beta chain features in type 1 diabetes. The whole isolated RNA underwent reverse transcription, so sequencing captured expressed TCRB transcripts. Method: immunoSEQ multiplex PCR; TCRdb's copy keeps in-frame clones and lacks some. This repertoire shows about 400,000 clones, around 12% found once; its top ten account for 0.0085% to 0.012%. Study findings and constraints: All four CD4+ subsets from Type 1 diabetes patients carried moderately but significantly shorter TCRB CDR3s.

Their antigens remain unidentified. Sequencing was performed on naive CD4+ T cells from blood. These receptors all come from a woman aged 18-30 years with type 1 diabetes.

This CDR3 reads CAWIPDNNYGYTF. CDR3 nucleotide sequence: TGTGCCTGGATTCCGGACAATAACTATGGCTACACCTTC. The chain recombines TRBV30 with TRBJ1-2; D may be TRBD1 (5 bases). From germline, CDR1 is GTSNPN and CDR2 SVGIG (reference sequence). The CDR3 has 13 amino acids. Trimming cost V 4 bases and J 1 base, with 10 bases left between them.

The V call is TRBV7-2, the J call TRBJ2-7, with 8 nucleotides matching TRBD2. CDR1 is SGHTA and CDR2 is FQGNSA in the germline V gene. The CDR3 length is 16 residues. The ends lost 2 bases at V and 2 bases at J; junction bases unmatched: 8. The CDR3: CASSLWGSGSAYEQYF. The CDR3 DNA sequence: TGTGCCAGCAGCTTATGGGGGAGCGGGAGCGCCTACGAGCAGTACTTC. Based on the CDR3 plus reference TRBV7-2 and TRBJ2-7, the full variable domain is GAGVSQSPSNKVTEKGKDVELRCDPISGHTALYWYRQSLGQGLEFLIYFQGNSAPDKSGLPSDRFSAERTGGSVSTLTIQRTQQEDSAVYLCASSLWGSGSAYEQYFGPGTRLTVT.

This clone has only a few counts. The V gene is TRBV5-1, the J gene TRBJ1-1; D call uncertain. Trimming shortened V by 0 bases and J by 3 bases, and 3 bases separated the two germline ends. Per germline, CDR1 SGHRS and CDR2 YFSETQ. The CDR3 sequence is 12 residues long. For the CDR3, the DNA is TGCGCCAGCAGCTTGGGAGACACTGAAGCTTTCTTT. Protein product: CASSLGDTEAFF.

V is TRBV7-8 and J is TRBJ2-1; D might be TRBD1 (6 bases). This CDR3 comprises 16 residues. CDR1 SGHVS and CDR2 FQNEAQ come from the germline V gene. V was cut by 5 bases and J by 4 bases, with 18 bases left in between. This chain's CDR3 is CASSLLTGSAYNEQFF. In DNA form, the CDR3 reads TGTGCCAGCAGCCTTCTAACAGGGTCGGCTTACAATGAGCAGTTCTTC.

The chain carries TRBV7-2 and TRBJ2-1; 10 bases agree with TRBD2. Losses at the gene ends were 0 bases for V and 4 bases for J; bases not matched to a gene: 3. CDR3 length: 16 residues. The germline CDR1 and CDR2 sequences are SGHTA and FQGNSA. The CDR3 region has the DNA TGTGCCAGCAGCTTAGCTCCTAGCGGGGGATACAATGAGCAGTTCTTC. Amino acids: CASSLAPSGGYNEQFF.

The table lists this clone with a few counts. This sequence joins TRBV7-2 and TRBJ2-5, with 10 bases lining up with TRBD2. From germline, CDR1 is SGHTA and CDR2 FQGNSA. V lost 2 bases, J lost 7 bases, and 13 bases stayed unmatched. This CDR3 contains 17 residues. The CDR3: CASSLPVSGGPWLTQYF. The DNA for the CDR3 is TGTGCCAGCAGCTTACCGGTTAGCGGGGGGCCGTGGTTGACCCAGTACTTC.

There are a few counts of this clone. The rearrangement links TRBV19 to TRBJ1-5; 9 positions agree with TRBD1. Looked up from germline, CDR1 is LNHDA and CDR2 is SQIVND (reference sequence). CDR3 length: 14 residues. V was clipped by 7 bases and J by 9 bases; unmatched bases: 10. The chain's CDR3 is CASNDRDRVPPQHF. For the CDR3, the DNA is TGTGCCAGTAACGACCGGGACAGGGTTCCGCCCCAGCATTTT.

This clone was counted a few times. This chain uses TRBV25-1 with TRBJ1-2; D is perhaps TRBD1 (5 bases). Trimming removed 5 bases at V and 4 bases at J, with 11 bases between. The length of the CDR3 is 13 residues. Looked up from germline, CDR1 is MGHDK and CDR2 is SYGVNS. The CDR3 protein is CASSTGLPYGYTF. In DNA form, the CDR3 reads TGTGCCAGCAGTACGGGACTGCCCTATGGCTACACCTTC.

The CDR3 here is CAISGRRDTITYEQYF. In DNA form, the CDR3 reads TGTGCCATCAGTGGCCGCCGGGACACCATTACCTACGAGCAGTACTTC. The V call is TRBV10-3, the J call TRBJ2-7; tentative D call: TRBD1 (6 bases). The germline V and J ends were trimmed by 4 bases and 2 bases, with 18 bases remaining between them. CDR1 is ENHRY and CDR2 is SYGVKD in the germline V gene. This CDR3 has 16 amino acids.

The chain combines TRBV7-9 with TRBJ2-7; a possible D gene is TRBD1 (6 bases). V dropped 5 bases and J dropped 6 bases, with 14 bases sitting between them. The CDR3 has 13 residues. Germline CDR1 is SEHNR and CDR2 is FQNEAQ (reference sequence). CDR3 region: CASSLGGQREQYF. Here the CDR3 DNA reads TGTGCCAGCAGCCTCGGTGGACAGCGCGAGCAGTACTTC.

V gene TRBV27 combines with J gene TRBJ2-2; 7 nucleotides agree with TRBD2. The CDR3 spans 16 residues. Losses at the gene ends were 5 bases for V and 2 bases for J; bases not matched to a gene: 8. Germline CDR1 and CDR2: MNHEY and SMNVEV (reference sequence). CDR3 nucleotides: TGTGCCAGCAGTCAACCGGGACTACCTAACACCGGGGAGCTGTTTTTT. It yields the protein CASSQPGLPNTGELFF.

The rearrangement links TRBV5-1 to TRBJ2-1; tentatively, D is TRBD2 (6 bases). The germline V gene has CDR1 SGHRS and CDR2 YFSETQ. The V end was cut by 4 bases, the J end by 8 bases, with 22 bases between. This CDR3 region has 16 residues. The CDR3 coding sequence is TGCGCCAGCAGCGAACCGGTATCGGGAGATGGGGATGAGCAGTTCTTC. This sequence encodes CASSEPVSGDGDEQFF.

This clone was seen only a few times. CDR3 DNA: TGTGCCAGCAGCTTAGCGAGTGAGCAGTTCTTC. Encoded protein: CASSLASEQFF. The V gene is TRBV7-8, the J gene TRBJ2-1; D uncertain. The length of the CDR3 is 11 residues. Germline CDR1 and CDR2: SGHVS and FQNEAQ. V was pared by 0 bases and J by 9 bases, with 3 bases between. The full variable domain, rest sourced from reference TRBV7-8 and TRBJ2-1, is GAGVSQSPRYKVAKRGQDVALRCDPISGHVSLFWYQQALGQGPEFLTYFQNEAQLDKSGLPSDRFFAERPEGSVSTLKIQRTQQEDSAVYLCASSLASEQFFGPGTRLTVL.

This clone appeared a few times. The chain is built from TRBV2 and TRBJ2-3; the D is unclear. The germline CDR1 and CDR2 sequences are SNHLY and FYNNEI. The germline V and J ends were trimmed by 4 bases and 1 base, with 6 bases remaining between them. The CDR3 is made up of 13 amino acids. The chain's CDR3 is CASSVGRTDTQYF. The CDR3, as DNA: TGTGCCAGCAGTGTTGGGCGCACAGATACGCAGTATTTT.